One sample yielded the 12 T cell receptor beta chains listed below, sequenced in a study of T-cell memory formation after mild COVID-19. TCRdb called the 5' RACE reads again in MiXCR, with one record for every CDR3 protein. The table lists about 34,000 distinct CDR3 sequences, 7.7% of them singletons. Sequencing was carried out using PBMCs or a T cell subset sorted from them (not recorded which). These receptors originate from a man aged 18 to 29 who had mild COVID-19 (a few samples of this study predate the infection). Cell type and time point are not known.

The sample holds a few counts of this clonotype. The chain recombines TRBV10-3 with TRBJ2-3, with 10 bases that match TRBD2. The V gene's germline CDR1 is ENHRY and CDR2 SYGVKD. V shed 6 bases and J 2 bases; nucleotides not matched to a gene: 5. The CDR3 contains 15 residues. CDR3 loop: CAISRSGGVTDTQYF. CDR3 DNA: TGTGCCATCAGCCGAAGCGGGGGGGTCACAGATACGCAGTATTTT.

The chain couples TRBV20-1 to TRBJ1-2; 8 bases line up with TRBD1. The CDR3 covers 16 residues. The V gene's germline CDR1 is DFQATT and CDR2 SNEGSKA (reference sequence). Trimming removed 6 bases from V and 3 bases from J; junction bases left unmatched: 15. DNA of the CDR3: TGCAGTGCCATTAGAAGGAACAGGGGGTGGGACTATGGCTACACCTTC. Its protein product is CSAIRRNRGWDYGYTF.

The rearrangement joins TRBV29-1 to TRBJ1-2; D not certain. The CDR3 loop spans 14 amino acids. Trimming left V 1 base short and J 2 bases short, with 11 bases between. The germline V gene has CDR1 SQVTM and CDR2 ANQGSEA. DNA for the CDR3: TGCAGCGTTGAAGCAGGAGTAATGAACTATGGCTACACCTTC. Translating it yields CSVEAGVMNYGYTF.

In this sample, this clonotype turned up many times. The chain couples TRBV5-1 to TRBJ2-7, with unresolved D. The germline CDR1 and CDR2 sequences are SGHRS and YFSETQ. The CDR3 sequence is 11 residues long. Trimming cost V 4 bases and J 2 bases, with 4 bases left between them. The CDR3 nucleotides read TGCGCCAGCAGCAGCACCTACGAGCAGTACTTC. It codes for CASSSTYEQYF.

This clonotype has a count of ten or more. This rearrangement joins TRBV7-9 to TRBJ2-3, with 9 bases identical to TRBD1. J gave up 8 bases and V 2 bases, and 8 bases lay outside the gene matches. CDR3 size: 15 residues. Germline V gives CDR1 SEHNR, CDR2 FQNEAQ (reference sequence). CDR3 amino acids: CASSLSGGQGPTQYF. As DNA, the CDR3 is TGTGCCAGCAGCTTATCGGGGGGACAGGGACCTACGCAGTATTTT.

This clonotype was counted at least ten times. The chain carries TRBV2 and TRBJ2-5; D unresolved. Trimming removed 3 bases from V and 4 bases from J, with 9 bases in between. Germline V gene sequence: CDR1 SNHLY, CDR2 FYNNEI. The CDR3 has 13 residues. The CDR3 DNA reads as TGTGCCAGCAGTGATGTAGGCCGAGAGACCCAGTACTTC. It encodes CASSDVGRETQYF.

This clonotype has ten or more counts. V gene TRBV11-2 combines with J gene TRBJ2-6; TRBD2 might be the D (7 bases). Trimming stripped 4 bases from V and 0 bases from J, with 19 bases between. The CDR3 consists of 19 residues. Germline CDR1 reads SGHAT; CDR2 reads FQNNGV. CDR3 residues: CASSSYRGARDSGANVLTF. The CDR3 DNA follows: TGTGCCAGCAGCTCCTACCGGGGGGCAAGGGACTCTGGGGCCAACGTCCTGACTTTC.

This clonotype was observed once. Likely a read error: the CDR3 ends without its conserved phenylalanine or tryptophan. Because the CDR3's place on the DNA is in doubt, the DNA is left out and the CDR3 is given as listed by TCRdb. V gene TRBV2 combines with J gene TRBJ2-3; TRBD2 reflects the table's D call only, with no check against the DNA. The CDR3 numbers 12 amino acids, ends counted. Germline assignment: CDR1 SNHLY and CDR2 FYNNEI. CDR3 residues: CASSESGSGWSY.

This clonotype has at least ten counts. The V and J genes are TRBV7-3 and TRBJ1-1; no firm D call. This CDR3 contains 12 residues. CDR1 is SGHTA, CDR2 FQGTGA, per germline. V lost 2 bases and J 14 bases, leaving 15 bases between the germline ends. The CDR3 sequence is CASSLDGSPPFF. The CDR3 nucleotides read TGTGCCAGCAGCTTAGACGGCAGTCCTCCCTTCTTT.

This clonotype was found many times. This chain joins TRBV6-5 and TRBJ1-5; 8 bases agree with TRBD1. The germline gives CDR1 MNHEY, CDR2 SVGAGI. The CDR3 totals 14 residues. Trimming cost V 5 bases and J 1 base; bases outside gene matches: 1. Here the CDR3 DNA reads TGTGCCAGCAGTCGGACAGGGAGCAATCAGCCCCAGCATTTT. Translated: CASSRTGSNQPQHF.

Ten or more counts support this clonotype. The rearrangement uses TRBV6-5 and TRBJ1-6, with unresolved D. V gave up 0 bases and J gave up 10 bases, with 10 bases separating them. The CDR3 has 14 residues. The germline V gene has CDR1 MNHEY and CDR2 SVGAGI. The CDR3 sequence is CASSYSGVRSPLHF. The CDR3 DNA reads TGTGCCAGCAGTTACTCCGGGGTGAGGTCACCCCTCCACTTT.

This clonotype has a count of ten or more. The rearrangement uses TRBV5-1 and TRBJ1-4; TRBD1 agrees at 9 bases. Unmatched junction bases numbered 3, after V lost 1 base and J lost 8 bases. CDR3 size: 14 residues. CDR1 and CDR2 (germline): SGHRS, YFSETQ. CDR3 DNA sequence: TGCGCCAGCAGCTTGACAGGGGGCGAGGAAAAACTGTTTTTT. Translated: CASSLTGGEEKLFF.